This TCR beta chain was recorded in a study of a mutant IDH1 vaccine in newly diagnosed glioma. In the study overall: Vaccine administration was initiated 4-6 weeks following radiotherapy alone, or with temozolomide cycles. Treated patients had a mean age of around 40 years and a sex split that was approximately 62% male and 37.5% female. Patients had received radiotherapy, temozolomide, or both previously, most receiving both.

Worth noting for this clone: Its antigen is unknown.

The time point here: week 35, safety follow-up. Doses of 300 ug of mutant IDH1 20-mer peptide were given with topical imiquimod. This table comes from immunoSEQ multiplex PCR, and its TCRdb copy is limited to in-frame clones, with some not included. The sample lists 68,000 or so clones, more than 70% seen once, with approximately 12% in the top ten. Study observations and caveats: It was about 95% of patients that developed vaccine-induced immune responses.

Deletions cut 1 base from V and 0 bases from J, with 9 bases between. CDR3 size: 16 residues. Germline loops: CDR1 SGHNT, CDR2 YENEEA. This sample comprised PBMCs, obtained from a glioma patient whose treatment included an IDH1 peptide vaccine. The chain couples TRBV11-3 to TRBJ2-2, with D possibly matching TRBD2 (5 bases). The source is a man between 18 and 29 years old with glioma. This CDR3 reads CASSLVSGTNTGELFF. The CDR3 DNA sequence: TGTGCCAGCAGCTTAGTGTCCGGGACGAACACCGGGGAGCTGTTTTTT.